This T cell receptor beta chain is from a study of T cell clonality in common variable immunodeficiency (dated by TCRdb to the mid-2010s). Here is what the overall study found, with its caveats: Fewer deletions and N-nucleotide insertions were reportedly observed in CVID TCRbeta sequences, and highly modified clones with 13 or more V deletions were reportedly absent from CVID TCRbeta sequences. Increased TCRbeta clonality was found in CVID subjects compared with healthy controls (t-test p = 0.018), with the increase being most characteristic of about a third of subjects. Healthy controls shared more TCRbeta clones with each other than CVID subjects shared among themselves (p < 0.0001). Despite equal DNA input, controls averaged roughly 84,000 unique sequences per sample versus about 31,547 in CVID samples. Correlations between repertoire features and clinical complications were limited by patient heterogeneity within the CVID cohort. According to the authors, finding the cause of the higher clonality in CVID would require sequencing the repertoires of T cell subpopulations.

For sequencing, equivalent amounts of genomic DNA were input from CVID and control samples. For every sample, a 60 bp segment covering the rearranged TCRbeta CDR3 region was amplified and then sequenced. The immunoSEQ assay, a bias-corrected multiplex PCR with high-throughput sequencing, was employed for TCRbeta amplification. The authors' pipeline ran thus. Every unique nucleotide sequence counted as a clone and was annotated with V, D and J genes, copy number and frequency. Sequences were labeled productive if in frame, and non-productive if out of frame or containing stop codons. As previously described, clonality was calculated on the basis of Shannon's entropy. The predicted amino acid sequences of productive clones were used to derive the mean CDR3 Kyte-Doolittle hydropathy. Using the R hclust function, scaled V gene usage was clustered hierarchically with Manhattan distance and complete linkage. Clone sharing by CDR3 amino acid sequence was assessed by resampling 12 repertoires per group over 100 rounds. The repertoires were screened for 70 published EBV-specific TCRbeta sequences and some 230 published CMV-specific TCRbeta sequences. A couple of CVID samples that yielded fewer than 10,000 sequences were excluded from the analysis, so fewer than 45 CVID repertoires were retained. What TCRdb holds here is the immuneACCESS table cut down to in-frame rearrangements. Part of the clones is not present; checked against another copy, under half of the missing clones reflect an unresolved V gene, and the others are unexplained. From that table come the V and J calls and clone size; the DNA was used to work out D and trimming. This sample was tabulated with around 33,000 clones, among which there are no singletons. Of the sample, 25% to 30% is held by the ten largest clones.

Spanning cysteine to phenylalanine, the CDR3 consists of 15 amino acids. The DNA shown is the part of the CDR3 that was read: 36 bases, in frame from base 1. V was cut back by 6 bases and J by 1 base, leaving a gap of 15 bases between them. As encoded in the germline V gene, CDR1 is SNHLY while CDR2 is FYNNEI. Worth noting for this clone: It lacks a known antigen. The sequenced fragment ends 3 residues before the CDR3 boundary, so the rest is inferred from the germline J gene.

Standard criteria were used to diagnose CVID, namely serum IgG, IgA and/or IgM reduced below the normal range together with specific antibody deficiency. A total of fewer than 50 subjects (approximately 15 female and about 29 male; age range roughly 8 to 65 years, mean age around 39) were included in the CVID group. Most CVID patients and most healthy controls were of Caucasian heritage. At the time of study participation, every CVID subject had been on replacement immunoglobulin therapy for at least one year. No CVID subject was ill or taking immunomodulatory or immunosuppressive medication when blood was collected. Heparinized peripheral whole blood samples of about 5 to 9 ml were collected from each donor. Genomic DNA from adults with common variable immune deficiency (CVID) and from healthy adult controls was used for sequencing of TCRbeta CDR3 repertoires. Diluted blood was density-centrifuged over Hypaque 1077 or Ficoll-Paque to isolate peripheral blood mononuclear cells. Genomic DNA was obtained from unsorted mononuclear cells using either Qiagen column purification or a centrifugation-based method.

Sequences were obtained from peripheral blood mononuclear cells. This TCR came from a human donor with common variable immunodeficiency. The rearrangement joined TRBV2 to TRBJ2-5, with TRBD1 as a weak D call on 5 bases. CDR3 DNA, as far as it was read: TGTGCCAGCAGCCCTCAGACAGTGGCCCAAGAGACC. Its amino acids are CASSPQTVAQET. The whole CDR3 protein reads CASSPQTVAQETQYF.